This entry lists 5 T cell receptor beta chains sequenced from one sample in a study of tumor-infiltrating lymphocytes in primary liver carcinoma. From roughly 500 ng total RNA, TCR beta cDNA was generated with a primer in the constant region. Modified slightly, ARM-PCR produced TCR beta libraries over three nested multiplex PCR rounds. Each of the first two PCR rounds ran approximately 9 cycles with TRBV1-TRBV30 forward and C-beta reverse primers. One entry per CDR3 protein results from TCRdb running MiXCR on the multiplex PCR reads. The sample records about 200,000 distinct CDR3 sequences, about 61% being singletons. The authors took blood RNA from unsorted whole blood and also extracted germline DNA. Source material: peripheral blood. The receptors stem from a woman aged 60-70 years with primary liver carcinoma and hepatitis B virus infection.

This clonotype has at least ten counts. The chain has TRBV29-1 and TRBJ2-3; 9 positions match TRBD2. The ends lost 7 bases at V and 2 bases at J; junction bases unmatched: 4. This CDR3 has 13 residues. From germline, CDR1 is SQVTM and CDR2 ANQGSEA. CDR3 sequence (DNA): TGCAGCGGTAGCGGGAGTGCCACAGATACGCAGTATTTT. Protein: CSGSGSATDTQYF.

At least ten counts were recorded for this clonotype. This chain connects TRBV5-4 to TRBJ2-2, with D possibly matching TRBD1 (6 bases). The CDR3 runs 15 residues. CDR1 SGHNT and CDR2 YYREEE come from the germline V gene (reference sequence). V gave up 3 bases and J gave up 7 bases, with 16 bases separating them. The CDR3 sequence is CASSSRDTYDGELFF. For the CDR3, the DNA is TGTGCCAGCAGCTCCCGGGACACCTATGACGGGGAGCTGTTTTTT.

On this clonotype: This may stem from a read error, because a much larger clone lies one nucleotide away. V gene TRBV28 combines with J gene TRBJ2-7, with 9 bases fitting TRBD1. Trimming took 7 bases from V and 2 from J; bases not matched to a gene: 3. CDR1 and CDR2 (germline): MDHEN, SYDVKM. This CDR3 is built from 13 residues. CDR3 sequence (DNA): TGTGCCAGCAAGGGGACAGGGCCCTACGAGCAGTACTTC. Amino acid sequence: CASKGTGPYEQYF.

The V call is TRBV13, the J call TRBJ2-3; 9 bases align to TRBD2. Germline V gene data show CDR1 as PRHDT and CDR2 as FYEKMQ (reference sequence). CDR3 length equals 15 residues. V dropped 2 bases and J dropped 1; count of bases not matched to a gene: 1. CDR3 loop: CASSLRTSGTDTQYF. The CDR3 nucleotides read TGTGCCAGCAGCTTACGGACTAGCGGCACAGATACGCAGTATTTT.

This chain links TRBV11-2 with TRBJ2-5; D may be TRBD2 (6 bases). Germline-derived CDR1 and CDR2 are SGHAT and FQNNGV. The CDR3 runs to 13 residues. CDR3 protein: CPNSNDRRGTQYF. In DNA, the CDR3 is TGTCCCAACAGCAATGATAGGCGGGGGACCCAGTACTTC.